The 15 T cell receptor beta chains below were found in one sample sequenced in a study of beta chain features in type 1 diabetes. Study-wide results and limits: Shortening that was moderate but significant affected the TCRB CDR3s of Type 1 diabetes patients in all four CD4+ subsets.

Which antigens these TCRs recognize remains unknown. Every bit of the isolated RNA underwent reverse transcription, so sequencing read expressed TCRB transcripts. The table came from immunoSEQ multiplex PCR; TCRdb's copy has only in-frame clones and leaves some out. The sample yields hundreds of thousands of clones, around 15% seen once. Sample: naive CD4+ T cells from blood. These receptors all come from a man between 18 and 35 years old with type 1 diabetes.

There are a few counts of this clone. This chain connects TRBV25-1 to TRBJ2-6; D is perhaps TRBD1 or TRBD2 (5 bases each). Germline CDR1 and CDR2: MGHDK and SYGVNS. V was shortened by 7 bases and J by 2 bases, with 18 bases between the two germline ends. This CDR3 region has 17 residues. DNA of the CDR3: TGTGCCAGCACCAAGGGGACGTTGAGGACTGGGGCCAACGTCCTGACTTTC. Amino acid sequence: CASTKGTLRTGANVLTF.

This chain joins TRBV7-3 and TRBJ2-6; D is ambiguous. The V gene lost 1 base and the J gene lost 0 bases, with 4 bases spanning the gap. The CDR3 length is 15 residues. The germline gives CDR1 SGHTA, CDR2 FQGTGA. The CDR3 DNA reads as TGTGCCAGCAGCTTAAAGACCTCTGGGGCCAACGTCCTGACTTTC. Translated: CASSLKTSGANVLTF. Based on the CDR3 plus reference TRBV7-3 and TRBJ2-6, the full variable domain is GAGVSQTPSNKVTEKGKYVELRCDPISGHTALYWYRQSLGQGPEFLIYFQGTGAADDSGLPNDRFFAVRPEGSVSTLKIQRTERGDSAVYLCASSLKTSGANVLTFGAGSRLTVL.

The chain joins TRBV7-9 to TRBJ2-7; perhaps TRBD1 as D (6 bases). The length of the CDR3 is 13 residues. The germline CDR1 and CDR2 sequences are SEHNR and FQNEAQ (reference sequence). The germline V and J ends were trimmed by 2 bases and 3 bases, with 8 bases remaining between them. The CDR3 DNA follows: TGTGCCAGCAGCTTAAGGACAGACTACGAGCAGTACTTC. It codes for CASSLRTDYEQYF.

The chain combines TRBV28 with TRBJ2-7, with D perhaps given as TRBD1 or TRBD2 (5 bases each). The germline V gene encodes CDR1 MDHEN and CDR2 SYDVKM. Trimming left V 4 bases short and J 4 bases short, with 11 bases between. This CDR3 contains 13 residues. CDR3 sequence reads: CASSSGQIYEQYF. For the CDR3, the DNA is TGTGCCAGCAGTTCGGGGCAGATATACGAGCAGTACTTC. Full variable domain (outside the CDR3, taken from reference TRBV28 and TRBJ2-7): DVKVTQSSRYLVKRTGEKVFLECVQDMDHENMFWYRQDPGLGLRLIYFSYDVKMKEKGDIPEGYSVSREKKERFSLILESASTNQTSMYLCASSSGQIYEQYFGPGTRLTVT.

This clone was counted between two and nine times. The same CDR3 is also encoded by other DNA sequences in this sample. The chain recombines TRBV7-9 with TRBJ2-3; D perhaps matches TRBD2 (6 bases). Per the germline V gene, CDR1 is SEHNR and CDR2 is FQNEAQ (reference sequence). V lost 2 bases to trimming and J lost 1 base, with 10 bases between them. The CDR3 runs to 15 residues. CDR3 DNA: TGTGCCAGCAGCTTACCCGGGGGTGGCACAGATACGCAGTATTTT. This codes for CASSLPGGGTDTQYF.

This clone was recorded a few times. The chain joins TRBV29-1 to TRBJ2-1; D might be TRBD2 (7 bases). V was shortened by 6 bases and J by 0 bases, with 30 bases between the two germline ends. The CDR3 runs to 20 residues. Germline CDR1 reads SQVTM; CDR2 reads ANQGSEA. Written as DNA, the CDR3 is TGCAGCGTCGTCAACAGGGCTCTAGTTAGGGGGGGAAGCTCCTACAATGAGCAGTTCTTC. Residues: CSVVNRALVRGGSSYNEQFF.

On this clone itself: The same CDR3 also results from other DNA sequences found in this sample. The chain is built from TRBV20-1 and TRBJ1-5, with a weak D call TRBD1 (5 bases). Germline-derived CDR1 and CDR2 are DFQATT and SNEGSKA (reference sequence). The ends were cut back, 5 bases at V and 9 bases at J, with 11 bases in the middle. CDR3 size: 11 residues. CDR3 sequence reads: CSAGGRGPQHF. The CDR3 DNA follows: TGCAGTGCTGGGGGTAGAGGGCCCCAGCATTTT.

Only a few counts were recorded for this clone. The chain couples TRBV6-5 to TRBJ1-1; maybe TRBD1 (6 bases). The CDR3 runs 14 residues. V lost 4 bases and J 1 base, leaving 10 bases between the germline ends. CDR1 MNHEY and CDR2 SVGAGI come from the germline V gene. The CDR3 DNA reads as TGTGCCAGCAGTTCCGGACAGAGGAACACTGAAGCTTTCTTT. Protein sequence: CASSSGQRNTEAFF.

The chain is built from TRBV28 and TRBJ1-5, with a weak D call TRBD1 (5 bases). The CDR3 is 12 amino acids. The germline V and J ends were trimmed by 6 bases and 6 bases, with 9 bases remaining between them. Germline-derived CDR1 and CDR2 are MDHEN and SYDVKM. The CDR3 DNA follows: TGTGCCAGCAGCGAGACAGTTCAGCCCCAGCATTTT. Its translation: CASSETVQPQHF.

The chain combines TRBV13 with TRBJ1-2; tentative D call: TRBD1 (5 bases). V lost 7 bases and J 3 bases, leaving 9 bases between the germline ends. The CDR3 runs 12 residues. Germline CDR1 reads PRHDT; CDR2 reads FYEKMQ (reference sequence). This CDR3 is CASTQQDYGYTF. CDR3 sequence (DNA): TGTGCCAGCACCCAACAGGACTATGGCTACACCTTC.

This rearrangement joins TRBV4-1 to TRBJ2-3, with 13 bases identical to TRBD2. The germline gives CDR1 MGHRA, CDR2 YSYEKL. The ends lost 3 bases at V and 4 bases at J; junction bases unmatched: 4. The CDR3 has 16 residues. CDR3 DNA: TGCGCCAGCAGCCACGGACTAGCGGGAGTTTCAGATACGCAGTATTTT. This sequence encodes CASSHGLAGVSDTQYF.

This clone was detected only a few times. CDR3 sequence (DNA): TGCAGCGCCACCCCAGGACAGGGTCGCACTGAAGCTTTCTTT. Its protein is CSATPGQGRTEAFF. V is TRBV29-1 and J is TRBJ1-1; 8 positions match TRBD1. CDR3 length: 14 residues. Losses at the gene ends were 7 bases for V and 4 bases for J; bases not matched to a gene: 11. Looked up from germline, CDR1 is SQVTM and CDR2 is ANQGSEA. The full variable domain, in which reference TRBV29-1 and TRBJ1-1 provide the parts outside the CDR3, is SAVISQKPSRDICQRGTSLTIQCQVDSQVTMMFWYRQQPGQSLTLIATANQGSEATYESGFVIDKFPISRPNLTFSTLTVSNMSPEDSSIYLCSATPGQGRTEAFFGQGTRLTVV.

About this clone: One end of the junction varies from germline; a read error may be responsible. The chain recombines TRBV2 with TRBJ2-5; possibly TRBD2 for D (6 bases). Germline lookup yields CDR1 SNHLY and CDR2 FYNNEI. The CDR3 extends over 12 amino acids. CDR3 protein: CASSETGLAKDF. CDR3 in DNA: TGTGCCAGCAGTGAGACGGGACTCGCCAAAGACTTC. The full variable domain, in which reference TRBV2 and TRBJ2-5 provide the parts outside the CDR3, is EPEVTQTPSHQVTQMGQEVILRCVPISNHLYFYWYRQILGQKVEFLVSFYNNEISEKSEIFDDQFSVERPDGSNFTLKIRSTKLEDSAMYFCASSETGLAKDFGPGTRLLVL.

This chain links TRBV6-6 with TRBJ2-1; weak D call: TRBD2 (7 bases). Germline CDR1 is MNHNY and CDR2 is SVGAGI (reference sequence). The V end lost 10 bases, the J end lost 6 bases, and 16 bases lay between the germline ends. The length of the CDR3 is 13 residues. This CDR3 reads CATLGRGGNEQFF. The CDR3 DNA reads as TGTGCCACCCTAGGTAGGGGGGGCAATGAGCAGTTCTTC.

This clone was recorded a few times. The chain joins TRBV11-1 to TRBJ1-1; no definite D call. Trimming removed 1 base at V and 7 bases at J, with 13 bases between. Germline-derived CDR1 and CDR2 are SGHAT and FQDESV (reference sequence). CDR3 size: 14 residues. DNA of the CDR3: TGTGCCAGCAGCTTAGGTCGAGGTCCGGGTGAAGCTTTCTTT. It specifies CASSLGRGPGEAFF.